This TCR beta chain was captured by sequencing in a study of blood T cell repertoires in COVID-19. The repertoire was sequenced with immunoSEQ multiplex PCR; TCRdb's copy has only in-frame clones and lacks some. The sample lists under 250,000 clones, roughly nine tenths occurring once. The clonotype was recovered from a man aged 60 to 75 with COVID-19, enrolled during active disease. The source material was peripheral blood.

Written as DNA, the CDR3 is TGTGCCAGCAATACCCATAAAACAGGGATCCTGAACACTGAAGCTTTCTTT. As protein: CASNTHKTGILNTEAFF. The V gene is TRBV27, the J gene TRBJ1-1, with D perhaps matching TRBD1 (6 bases). V dropped 7 bases and J dropped 0 bases, with 21 bases sitting between them. CDR1 is MNHEY and CDR2 is SMNVEV in the germline V gene (reference sequence). There are 17 residues in the CDR3.